The present entry profiles one T cell receptor beta chain with its context. The CDR3 spans 17 residues. V lost 0 bases, J lost 4 bases, and 9 bases stayed unmatched. CDR1 is SGHRS and CDR2 is YFSETQ in the germline V gene. These data come from a study of cytomegalovirus exposure and HLA in healthy donors. A multiplex PCR was run with 60 Vbeta primers and 13 Jbeta primers. Clones were read by immunoSEQ multiplex PCR, and TCRdb kept only the in-frame ones, dropping some. The repertoire has over 75,000 clones, roughly 86% of them found once; the top ten carry roughly 9.2%. The sequence was collected from a young man in good health and CMV-seropositive. The V gene is TRBV5-1, the J gene TRBJ2-3, with 9 bases aligning to TRBD2. The sequenced sample was PBMCs. For the CDR3, the DNA is TGCGCCAGCAGCTTGGGTAATAGCGGGAGATCTGCAGATACGCAGTATTTT. This encodes CASSLGNSGRSADTQYF.